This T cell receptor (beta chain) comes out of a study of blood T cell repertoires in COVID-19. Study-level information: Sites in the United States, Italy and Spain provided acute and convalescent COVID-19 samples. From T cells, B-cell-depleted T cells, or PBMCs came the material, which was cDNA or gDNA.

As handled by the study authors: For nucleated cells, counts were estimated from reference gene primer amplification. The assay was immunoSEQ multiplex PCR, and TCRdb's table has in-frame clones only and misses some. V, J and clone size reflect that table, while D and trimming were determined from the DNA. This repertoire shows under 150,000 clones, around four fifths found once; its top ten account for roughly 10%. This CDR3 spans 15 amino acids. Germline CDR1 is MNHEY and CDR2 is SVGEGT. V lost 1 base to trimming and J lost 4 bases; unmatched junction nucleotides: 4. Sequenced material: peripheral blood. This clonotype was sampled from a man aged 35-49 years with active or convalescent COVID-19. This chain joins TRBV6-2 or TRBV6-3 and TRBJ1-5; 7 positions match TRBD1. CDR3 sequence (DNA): TGTGCCAGCAGTTACTGGACAGGCCGTAATCAGCCCCAGCATTTT. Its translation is CASSYWTGRNQPQHF.